Below are 4 T cell receptor beta chains sequenced from a single sample in a study of CD8+CD57+ T cells in acquired aplastic anemia. TCR beta VDJ and CDR3 profiling used genomic DNA as template. TCRdb reprocessed the reads via MiXCR and lists one record per CDR3 protein. The data show about 130,000 distinct CDR3 sequences, with more than 40% seen just once and about 2.3% held by the top ten. Sequencing used sorted CD4+, CD8+, or CD8+CD57+ T cells (not recorded which) from PBMCs. These receptors were obtained from a human donor in good health, serving as a control.

V and J are TRBV9 and TRBJ1-6; possibly TRBD1 for D (5 bases). V was cut by 2 bases and J by 8 bases, with 11 bases left in between. This CDR3 contains 14 residues. The germline V gene has CDR1 SGDLS and CDR2 YYNGEE. In DNA form, the CDR3 reads TGTGCCAGCAGCGTTGGCAGGGCCGATTCACCCCTCCACTTT. Residues: CASSVGRADSPLHF.

This clonotype was observed many times. This chain uses TRBV20-1 with TRBJ2-2, with TRBD2 matching over 11 bases. The CDR3 is 15 residues long. CDR1 and CDR2 from the germline V gene are DFQATT and SNEGSKA (reference sequence). After removal of 3 bases from V and 6 bases from J, the junction contained 6 bases not matched to a gene. CDR3 DNA: TGCAGTGCTAGTAGGCCTAGCGGGGGGCCCGGGGAGCTGTTTTTT. As protein: CSASRPSGGPGELFF.

This clonotype showed up just once. One junction end does not reproduce the germline sequence, and a read error may be involved. The chain recombines TRBV2 with TRBJ1-2, with D unresolved. Looked up from germline, CDR1 is SNHLY and CDR2 is FYNNEI. The CDR3 contains 10 residues. CDR3 in DNA: TGTGCCAGCAATTTAGCGCAAGAAAGCTTC. Encoded protein: CASNLAQESF.

This clonotype has at least ten counts. This rearrangement joins TRBV10-3 to TRBJ2-5; 11 bases fit TRBD2. V trimming: 10 bases; J trimming: 4 bases; junction bases outside the gene matches: 8. The CDR3 consists of 14 residues. Germline V gives CDR1 ENHRY, CDR2 SYGVKD. The CDR3 DNA is TGTGCCACCCTACCTAGCGGGGGGAGAGAGACCCAGTACTTC. Its translation is CATLPSGGRETQYF.